This T cell receptor (beta chain) was observed in a study of blood T cell repertoires in COVID-19. Turning to the study itself: Sources were T cells, B-cell-depleted T cells, or PBMCs; the material itself was cDNA or gDNA.

Original processing methods: Reference gene primer amplification gave nucleated cell count estimates. The method was immunoSEQ multiplex PCR; TCRdb's version includes in-frame clones alone and lacks a portion of them. That table supplies the V and J calls and clone size; D and trimming were determined from the DNA. This sample has approximately 350,000 clones, with over 80% found just once. Recovery meant two consecutive negative NP/OP PCR tests, professional clearance, or resolved symptoms. The length of the CDR3 is 17 residues. After removal of 1 base from V and 3 bases from J, the junction contained 9 bases not matched to a gene. Per germline, CDR1 SGHTA and CDR2 FQGNSA.

The chain joins TRBV7-2 to TRBJ2-1; TRBD1 matches at 7 bases. This clonotype was sampled from a woman aged 45-59 years who had recovered from COVID-19. Source material: PBMCs or T cells enriched from blood (not recorded which). CDR3 nucleotide sequence: TGTGCCAGCAGCTTAGAAAGGTCCAGGGGGTACTACAATGAGCAGTTCTTC. This encodes CASSLERSRGYYNEQFF.